The 8 T cell receptor beta chains in this list originate from one sample, sequenced in a study of T cells in localized non-small cell lung cancer (dated by TCRdb to 2020 to 2022). Library preparation used the immunoSEQ multiplex PCR assay. In its TCRdb copy, this immuneACCESS table keeps in-frame sequences only and misses some clones. Where compared with another copy, unresolved V genes explain less than half of these, and the others have no known cause. The table for this sample lists 40,000 or so clones; approximately 84% of them were counted only once. The ten largest clones represent approximately 6.4% of the sample. The sequences come from peripheral blood, collected before any cancer treatment. The source of these receptors is a man aged 40 to 70 with stage I lung adenocarcinoma.

The rearrangement links TRBV19 to TRBJ2-7; tentative D call: TRBD2 (6 bases). V was cut by 11 bases and J by 0 bases, with 14 bases left in between. Germline loops: CDR1 LNHDA, CDR2 SQIVND (reference sequence). This CDR3 is 13 amino acids long. The DNA for the CDR3 is TGTGCCTCCACGCCGGAGGGCTCCTACGAGCAGTACTTC. Encoded protein: CASTPEGSYEQYF.

The V call is TRBV7-9, the J call TRBJ1-2, with 9 bases identical to TRBD1. The CDR3 runs 14 residues. CDR1 SEHNR and CDR2 FQNEAQ come from the germline V gene (reference sequence). V was pared by 5 bases and J by 6 bases, with 7 bases of the junction left unmatched. This CDR3 reads CASSHGQGQDGYTF. The CDR3, as DNA: TGTGCCAGCAGCCATGGACAGGGGCAGGATGGCTACACCTTC. The variable domain in full, with the rest retrieved from reference TRBV7-9 and TRBJ1-2, is DTGVSQNPRHKITKRGQNVTFRCDPISEHNRLYWYRQTLGQGPEFLTYFQNEAQLEKSRLLSDRFSAERPKGSFSTLEIQRTEQGDSAMYLCASSHGQGQDGYTFGSGTRLTVV.

This clone has a single count. V usage is TRBV5-1 and J usage is TRBJ2-5; D is unresolved. Germline-derived CDR1 and CDR2 are SGHRS and YFSETQ. CDR3 size: 14 residues. Trimming took 0 bases from V and 1 from J, leaving 7 bases between them. The CDR3 sequence is CASSLATVQETQYF. CDR3 DNA sequence: TGCGCCAGCAGCTTGGCTACAGTCCAAGAGACCCAGTACTTC. Variable domain in full (rest from reference TRBV5-1 and TRBJ2-5): KAGVTQTPRYLIKTRGQQVTLSCSPISGHRSVSWYQQTPGQGLQFLFEYFSETQRNKGNFPGRFSGRQFSNSRSEMNVSTLELGDSALYLCASSLATVQETQYFGPGTRLLVL.

This clone has just one count. This chain uses TRBV2 with TRBJ1-3; D remains unclear. This CDR3 region has 12 residues. Germline CDR1 is SNHLY and CDR2 is FYNNEI. V dropped 6 bases and J dropped 1 base, with 4 bases sitting between them. The CDR3 protein is CASRGSGNTIYF. Written as DNA, the CDR3 is TGTGCCAGCAGGGGATCTGGAAACACCATATATTTT.

The chain is built from TRBV9 and TRBJ2-7; D is possibly TRBD2 (6 bases). Per the germline V gene, CDR1 is SGDLS and CDR2 is YYNGEE. This CDR3 is 14 amino acids long. V was trimmed by 3 bases and J by 5 bases, leaving 15 bases between them. As DNA, the CDR3 is TGTGCCAGCAGCGGGGGAGGCTGGGCGGACGAGCAGTACTTC. This encodes CASSGGGWADEQYF.

The chain combines TRBV9 with TRBJ2-5, with 12 bases aligning to TRBD2. The CDR3 is 17 amino acids. Per germline, CDR1 SGDLS and CDR2 YYNGEE. After removal of 0 bases from V and 2 bases from J, the junction contained 5 bases not matched to a gene. Here the CDR3 DNA reads TGTGCCAGCAGCGTAGGACTAGCGGGAGCGGGGCAAGAGACCCAGTACTTC. It codes for CASSVGLAGAGQETQYF.

This clone appeared a single time. The CDR3 protein is CASRMPNFGSNNTGELFF. CDR3 nucleotide sequence: TGTGCCAGCCGCATGCCGAATTTTGGGAGCAATAACACCGGGGAGCTGTTTTTT. The V call is TRBV7-3, the J call TRBJ2-2; possibly TRBD2 for D (5 bases). Germline V lookup: CDR1 SGHTA, CDR2 FQGTGA. Trimming took 8 bases from V and 2 from J, leaving 24 bases between them. This CDR3 comprises 18 residues.

This chain uses TRBV7-2 with TRBJ2-3; D is perhaps TRBD1 (6 bases). The CDR3 has 15 residues. The V and J ends lost 3 bases and 2 bases respectively, with 12 bases between them. Per germline, CDR1 SGHTA and CDR2 FQGNSA. DNA of the CDR3: TGTGCCAGCAGCTTCATGACAGGACCCACAGATACGCAGTATTTT. Translation: CASSFMTGPTDTQYF.